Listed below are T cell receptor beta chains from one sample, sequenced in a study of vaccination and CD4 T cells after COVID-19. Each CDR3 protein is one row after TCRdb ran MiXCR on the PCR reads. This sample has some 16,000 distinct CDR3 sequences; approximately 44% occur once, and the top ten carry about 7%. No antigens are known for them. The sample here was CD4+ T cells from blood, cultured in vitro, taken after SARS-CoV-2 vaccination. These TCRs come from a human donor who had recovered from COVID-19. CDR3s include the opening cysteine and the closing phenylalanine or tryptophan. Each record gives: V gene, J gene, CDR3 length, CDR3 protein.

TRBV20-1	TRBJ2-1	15	CSALGGTSGRVEQFF
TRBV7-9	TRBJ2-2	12	CASSFSTGELFF
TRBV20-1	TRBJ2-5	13	CSARDLVAWAQYF
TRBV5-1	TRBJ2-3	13	CATHRGGTDTQYF
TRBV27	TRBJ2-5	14	CASSFKGKRETQYF
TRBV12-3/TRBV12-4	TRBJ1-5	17	CASSTTGGASWNQPQHF
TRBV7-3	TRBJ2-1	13	CASSFGGHNEQFF
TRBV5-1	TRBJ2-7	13	CASSLAIGGEQYF
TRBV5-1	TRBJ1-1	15	CASSLEGRGHTEAFF
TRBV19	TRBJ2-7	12	CATGTERNEQYF
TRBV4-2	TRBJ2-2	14	CASSPRGSTGELFF
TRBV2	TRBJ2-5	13	CALMGQDQETQYF
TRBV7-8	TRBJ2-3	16	CASSLAVRLSTDTQYF